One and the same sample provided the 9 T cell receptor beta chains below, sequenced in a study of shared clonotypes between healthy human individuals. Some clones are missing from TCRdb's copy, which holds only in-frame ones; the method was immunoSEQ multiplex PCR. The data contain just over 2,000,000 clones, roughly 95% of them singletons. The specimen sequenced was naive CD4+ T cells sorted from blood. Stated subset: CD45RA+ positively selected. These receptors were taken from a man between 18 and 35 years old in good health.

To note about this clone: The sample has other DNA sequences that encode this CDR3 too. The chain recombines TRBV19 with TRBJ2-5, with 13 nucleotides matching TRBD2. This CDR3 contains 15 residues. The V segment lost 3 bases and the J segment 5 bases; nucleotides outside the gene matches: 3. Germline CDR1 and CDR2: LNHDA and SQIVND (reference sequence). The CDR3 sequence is CASSIGGLAGETQYF. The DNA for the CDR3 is TGTGCCAGTAGTATCGGGGGACTAGCGGGGGAGACCCAGTACTTC.

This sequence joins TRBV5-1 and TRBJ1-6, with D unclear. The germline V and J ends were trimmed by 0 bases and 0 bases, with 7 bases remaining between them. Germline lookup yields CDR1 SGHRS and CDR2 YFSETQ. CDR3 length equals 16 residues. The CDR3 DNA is TGCGCCAGCAGCTTGGCAGTGAGCTCCTATAATTCACCCCTCCACTTT. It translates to CASSLAVSSYNSPLHF.

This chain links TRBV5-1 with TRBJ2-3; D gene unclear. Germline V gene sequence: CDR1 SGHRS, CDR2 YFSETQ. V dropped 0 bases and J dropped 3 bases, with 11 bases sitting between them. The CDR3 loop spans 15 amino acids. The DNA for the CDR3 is TGCGCCAGCAGCTTGGCCGGTTTGACGACAGATACGCAGTATTTT. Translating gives CASSLAGLTTDTQYF.

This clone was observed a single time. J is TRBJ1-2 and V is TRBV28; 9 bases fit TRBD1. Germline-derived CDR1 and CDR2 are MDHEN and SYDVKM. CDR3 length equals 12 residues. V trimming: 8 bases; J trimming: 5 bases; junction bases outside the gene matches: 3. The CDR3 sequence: CASLGTGYGYTF. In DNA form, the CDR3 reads TGTGCCAGCCTCGGGACAGGGTATGGCTACACCTTC.

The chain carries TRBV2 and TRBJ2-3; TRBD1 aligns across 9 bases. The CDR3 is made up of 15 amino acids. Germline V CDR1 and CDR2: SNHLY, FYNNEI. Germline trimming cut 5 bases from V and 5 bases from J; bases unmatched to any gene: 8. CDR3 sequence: CASSPGQGKGDTQYF. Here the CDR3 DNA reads TGTGCCAGCAGTCCTGGACAGGGGAAGGGAGATACGCAGTATTTT.

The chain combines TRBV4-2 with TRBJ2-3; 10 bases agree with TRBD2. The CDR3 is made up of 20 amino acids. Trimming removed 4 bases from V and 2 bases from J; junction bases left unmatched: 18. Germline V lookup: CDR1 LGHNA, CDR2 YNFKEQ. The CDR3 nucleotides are TGTGCCAGCAGCCCCTCTCCAACTAGCGGGGAGATAAAGACCACAGATACGCAGTATTTT. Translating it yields CASSPSPTSGEIKTTDTQYF.

For the CDR3, the DNA is TGCGCCAGCAGCTACCTACTAGCGGGTCCCCAAGAGACCCAGTACTTC. Residues: CASSYLLAGPQETQYF. The chain is built from TRBV5-1 and TRBJ2-5; 9 nucleotides align to TRBD2. The ends lost 3 bases at V and 1 base at J; junction bases unmatched: 7. Germline CDR1 is SGHRS and CDR2 is YFSETQ. This CDR3 has 16 amino acids.

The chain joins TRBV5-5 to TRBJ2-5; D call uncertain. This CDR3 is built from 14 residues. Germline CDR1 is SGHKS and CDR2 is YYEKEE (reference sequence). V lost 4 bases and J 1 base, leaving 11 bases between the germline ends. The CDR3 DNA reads TGTGCCAGCAGCCAGACAAGTATCCAAGAGACCCAGTACTTC. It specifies CASSQTSIQETQYF. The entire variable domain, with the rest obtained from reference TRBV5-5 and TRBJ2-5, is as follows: DAGVTQSPTHLIKTRGQQVTLRCSPISGHKSVSWYQQVLGQGPQFIFQYYEKEERGRGNFPDRFSARQFPNYSSELNVNALLLGDSALYLCASSQTSIQETQYFGPGTRLLVL.

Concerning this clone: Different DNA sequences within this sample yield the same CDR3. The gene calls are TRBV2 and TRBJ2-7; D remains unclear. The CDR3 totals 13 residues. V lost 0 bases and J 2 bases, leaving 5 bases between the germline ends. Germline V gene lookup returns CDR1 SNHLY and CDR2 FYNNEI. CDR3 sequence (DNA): TGTGCCAGCAGTGAAGCCGGCACCTACGAGCAGTACTTC. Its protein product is CASSEAGTYEQYF.